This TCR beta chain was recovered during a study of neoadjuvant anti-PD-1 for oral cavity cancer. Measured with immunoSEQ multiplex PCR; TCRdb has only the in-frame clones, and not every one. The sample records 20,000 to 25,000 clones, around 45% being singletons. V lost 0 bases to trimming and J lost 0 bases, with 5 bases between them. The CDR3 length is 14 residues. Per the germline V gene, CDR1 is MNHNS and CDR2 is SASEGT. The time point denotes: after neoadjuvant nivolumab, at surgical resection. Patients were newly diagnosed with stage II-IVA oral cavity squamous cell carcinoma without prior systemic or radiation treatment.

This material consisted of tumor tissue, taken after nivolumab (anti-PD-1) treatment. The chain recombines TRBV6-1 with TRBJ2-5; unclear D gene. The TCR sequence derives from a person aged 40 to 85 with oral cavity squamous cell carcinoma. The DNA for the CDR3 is TGTGCCAGCAGTGAAGCGCGCTACCAAGAGACCCAGTACTTC. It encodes CASSEARYQETQYF.